Below are 21 T cell receptor beta chains sequenced from a single sample in a study of low-dose radiotherapy and immunotherapy resistance in tumors. Primers used for first-strand cDNA, a TRAV- and TRBV-specific set, covered both alpha and beta chains. The TCRs were subjected to amplification over roughly 18 PCR cycles employing a constant-region primer in conjunction with a V-primer adapter. TCRdb used MiXCR to reprocess the reads, holding one entry per CDR3 protein. The sample shows roughly 18,000 distinct CDR3 sequences, about 74% of them seen only once. The receptors shown here come from a human donor with advanced metastatic prostate, ovarian, gallbladder or colorectal cancer (not recorded which). This table probably holds off-target reads from a library built for another chain.

This clonotype was seen only a few times. J is TRBJ1-5 and V is TRBV5-4; 8 nucleotides match TRBD1. Germline values: CDR1 SGHNT, CDR2 YYREEE (reference sequence). This CDR3 has 14 residues. The junction had 5 bases not matched to a gene; V was cut back by 4 bases and J by 5 bases. CDR3 nucleotide sequence: TGTGCCAGCAGCATCAGGACAGGGCATCAGCCCCAGCATTTT. Translating it yields CASSIRTGHQPQHF.

V and J are TRBV29-1 and TRBJ2-7; D may match TRBD1 or TRBD2 (5 bases each). CDR3 length equals 13 residues. Germline CDR1 and CDR2: SQVTM and ANQGSEA. V gave up 1 base and J gave up 0 bases, with 7 bases separating them. The CDR3 nucleotides are TGCAGCGTTGAAGCGGGGCCCTCCTACGAGCAGTACTTC. This sequence encodes CSVEAGPSYEQYF.

This clonotype was seen more than once but under ten times. The chain combines TRBV28 with TRBJ1-1, with D tentatively TRBD1 (6 bases). The V gene's germline CDR1 is MDHEN and CDR2 SYDVKM. With 4 bases removed from V and 1 base from J, the gap between germline ends came to 19 bases. The CDR3 consists of 17 residues. The DNA of the CDR3 is TGTGCCAGCAGTTCCAATTTATGGACAGAGCCGAACACTGAAGCTTTCTTT. As protein: CASSSNLWTEPNTEAFF.

The V gene is TRBV12-3 or TRBV12-4, the J gene TRBJ2-1; the match to TRBD2 covers 9 bases. The J segment lost 7 bases and the V segment lost 5 bases, leaving 9 bases of the junction unmatched. CDR3 length: 15 amino acids. The CDR3 here is CASSPKREAGNEQFF. The DNA of the CDR3 is TGTGCCAGCAGTCCAAAGCGGGAGGCGGGAAATGAGCAGTTCTTC.

This chain connects TRBV6-2 or TRBV6-3 to TRBJ1-1; 8 nucleotides match TRBD1. CDR3 length equals 18 residues. CDR1 is MNHEY, CDR2 SVGEGT, per germline. The junction had 14 bases not matched to a gene; V was cut back by 2 bases and J by 3 bases. The CDR3 region is CASSYTTGAGTRDTEAFF. CDR3 nucleotide sequence: TGTGCCAGCAGTTACACGACAGGGGCAGGGACAAGGGACACTGAAGCTTTCTTT.

V usage is TRBV24-1 and J usage is TRBJ2-1; D is ambiguous. The CDR3 runs 13 residues. Germline CDR1 and CDR2: KGHDR and SFDVKD. The ends were cut back, 2 bases at V and 10 bases at J, with 11 bases in the middle. CDR3 region: CATSDSHSPEQFF. As DNA, the CDR3 is TGTGCCACCAGTGATTCTCACTCACCAGAGCAGTTCTTC.

The V and J genes are TRBV4-2 and TRBJ2-2, with D tentatively TRBD2 (5 bases). The CDR3 runs to 15 residues. The ends were cut back, 0 bases at V and 7 bases at J, with 12 bases in the middle. Per germline, CDR1 LGHNA and CDR2 YNFKEQ. Here the CDR3 reads CASSQDSSSGGELFF. CDR3 nucleotide sequence: TGTGCCAGCAGCCAAGATTCTAGCTCCGGCGGGGAGCTGTTTTTT.

This chain joins TRBV6-6 and TRBJ1-5; D remains unclear. V gave up 5 bases and J gave up 6 bases, with 23 bases separating them. Germline CDR1 MNHNY, CDR2 SVGAGI (reference sequence). There are 17 residues in the CDR3. Written as DNA, the CDR3 is TGTGCCAGCAGTGAAGCGCACTCGAGGAGGATTAGTCAGCCCCAGCATTTT. It specifies CASSEAHSRRISQPQHF.

The CDR3 spells CASSQTPRGTGELFF. In nucleotides, the CDR3 is TGTGCCAGCAGCCAAACCCCCAGGGGAACCGGGGAGCTGTTTTTT. The rearrangement joins TRBV6-5 to TRBJ2-2; weak D call: TRBD1 (6 bases). Deletions cut 6 bases from V and 5 bases from J, with 16 bases between. The CDR3 has 15 amino acids. In germline, CDR1 is MNHEY, CDR2 SVGAGI.

This chain uses TRBV7-2 with TRBJ1-6, with TRBD1 as a possible D gene (5 bases). Germline CDR1 reads SGHTA; CDR2 reads FQGNSA. The V end lost 1 base, the J end lost 9 bases, and 10 bases lay between the germline ends. This CDR3 region has 14 residues. The CDR3 region is CASSLEGWGSPLHF. The DNA for the CDR3 is TGTGCCAGCAGCTTAGAGGGGTGGGGTTCACCCCTCCACTTT.

This rearrangement joins TRBV5-3 to TRBJ2-7, with TRBD2 matching over 7 bases. TRBV5-3 is identified as an open reading frame with a role that is uncertain. The CDR3 runs to 15 residues. V shed 8 bases and J 3 bases; nucleotides not matched to a gene: 14. CDR3 nucleotides: TGTGCCAGCAGCCCGCAGGCTAGCGGTGACTACGAGCAGTACTTC. It is translated as CASSPQASGDYEQYF.

The sample holds one count of this clonotype. CDR3 in DNA: TGTGCCAGCAGCTATCGCACAGATACGCAGTATTTT. This gives the protein CASSYRTDTQYF. The genes are TRBV13 and TRBJ2-3; D gene unclear. Between the trimmed V and J ends, which lost 4 bases and 1 base, there was a span of 3 bases. Germline V gives CDR1 PRHDT, CDR2 FYEKMQ (reference sequence). The CDR3 runs 12 residues.

This clonotype was seen just once. The CDR3 coding sequence is TGTGCCAGCCGGTGGGGGACAGATACGCAGTATTTT. Translation gives CASRWGTDTQYF. This chain uses TRBV6-6 with TRBJ2-3; either TRBD1 or TRBD2 may fit D (5 bases each). CDR3 length: 12 amino acids. Germline loops: CDR1 MNHNY, CDR2 SVGAGI (reference sequence). The germline V and J ends were trimmed by 8 bases and 3 bases, with 9 bases remaining between them.

The V and J genes are TRBV9 and TRBJ2-7, with 10 bases aligning to TRBD1. J lost 6 bases, V lost 1 base, and 4 bases had no gene match. The germline CDR1 and CDR2 sequences are SGDLS and YYNGEE. CDR3 length: 14 amino acids. The CDR3: CASSVSGQGLEQYF. In DNA, the CDR3 is TGTGCCAGCAGCGTATCGGGACAGGGGCTCGAGCAGTACTTC.

The chain couples TRBV6-4 to TRBJ2-1, with TRBD2 identical over 8 bases. The CDR3 is made up of 14 amino acids. V gave up 5 bases and J gave up 2 bases; unmatched junction bases: 2. Germline V CDR1 and CDR2: MRHNA, SNTAGT. CDR3 DNA: TGTGCCAGCAGTCCGGGACTAGCCTACAATGAGCAGTTCTTC. This gives the protein CASSPGLAYNEQFF.

For this clonotype: One end of the junction does not line up with germline, which may come from a read error. In DNA form, the CDR3 reads TGTGCCAACAGTTTAACTGGGTGGGAGACCCAGTACTTC. It specifies CANSLTGWETQYF. The V gene is TRBV28, the J gene TRBJ2-5; D is unresolved. Germline CDR1 MDHEN, CDR2 SYDVKM. The CDR3 loop spans 13 amino acids.

J is TRBJ1-5 and V is TRBV5-4, with a possible D match to TRBD1 (5 bases). Trimming shortened V by 4 bases and J by 3 bases, and 8 bases separated the two germline ends. This CDR3 is built from 13 residues. Germline CDR1 reads SGHNT; CDR2 reads YYREEE (reference sequence). CDR3 region: CASSEGFNQPQHF. The DNA for the CDR3 is TGTGCCAGCAGCGAGGGGTTCAATCAGCCCCAGCATTTT.

This chain links TRBV4-2 with TRBJ2-3, with D unresolved. There are 13 residues in the CDR3. V lost 4 bases and J 6 bases, leaving 11 bases between the germline ends. Germline CDR1 is LGHNA and CDR2 is YNFKEQ. The CDR3 DNA follows: TGTGCCAGCAGCCCGGACGCCCCCGATACGCAGTATTTT. Residues: CASSPDAPDTQYF.

V and J are TRBV4-3 and TRBJ2-1; D is uncertain. Trimming shortened V by 0 bases and J by 5 bases, and 14 bases separated the two germline ends. Germline assignment: CDR1 LGHNA and CDR2 YSLEER. This CDR3 region has 16 residues. The chain's CDR3 is CASSQEYARVNNEQFF. CDR3 DNA: TGCGCCAGCAGCCAAGAATATGCGAGAGTTAACAATGAGCAGTTCTTC.

This chain links TRBV4-1 with TRBJ2-1; D possibly matches TRBD1 or TRBD2 (5 bases each). This CDR3 has 17 residues. The ends were cut back, 5 bases at V and 3 bases at J, with 20 bases in the middle. Germline loops: CDR1 MGHRA, CDR2 YSYEKL. CDR3 region: CASSNTRTGPVYNEQFF. The CDR3, as DNA: TGCGCCAGCAGCAACACCCGCACGGGGCCAGTCTACAATGAGCAGTTCTTC.

For this clonotype: Germline is not matched at one junction end, which may reflect a read error. V gene TRBV2 combines with J gene TRBJ2-2; 7 positions agree with TRBD2. This CDR3 has 13 amino acids. Per germline, CDR1 SNHLY and CDR2 FYNNEI. CDR3 nucleotides: TGTGCCCAGGACGGGGGGAACGCCGGGGAGCTGTTTTTT. This translates into CAQDGGNAGELFF.